This T cell receptor (beta chain) derives from a study of blood T cell repertoires in COVID-19. V was clipped by 4 bases and J by 5 bases, with 14 bases between them. Germline V gene sequence: CDR1 ENHRY, CDR2 SYGVKD. The CDR3 runs to 14 residues. Only in-frame clones appear in the TCRdb table, and some are missing; sequencing was by immunoSEQ multiplex PCR. This sample yields around 300,000 clones, of which approximately 85% are seen a single time; more than 6% belongs to the top ten. Sequencing was performed on peripheral blood. The chain uses TRBV10-3 and TRBJ2-5; D is possibly TRBD1 (6 bases). The clonotype was recovered from a human donor in a cohort sampled during active COVID-19. The CDR3 sequence: CAISGAGEWETQYF. In DNA, the CDR3 is TGTGCCATCAGTGGCGCAGGGGAGTGGGAGACCCAGTACTTC.